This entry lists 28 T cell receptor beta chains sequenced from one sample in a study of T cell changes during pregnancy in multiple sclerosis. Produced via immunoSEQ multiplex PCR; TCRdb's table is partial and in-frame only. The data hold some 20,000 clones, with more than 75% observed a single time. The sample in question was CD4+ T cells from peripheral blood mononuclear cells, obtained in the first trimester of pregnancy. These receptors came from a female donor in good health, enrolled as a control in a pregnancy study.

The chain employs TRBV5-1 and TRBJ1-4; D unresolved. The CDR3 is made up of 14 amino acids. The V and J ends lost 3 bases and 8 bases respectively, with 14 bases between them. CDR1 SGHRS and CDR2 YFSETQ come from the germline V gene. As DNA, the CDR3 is TGCGCCAGCAGCTGGAGCTTATCGGAAGAAAAACTGTTTTTT. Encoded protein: CASSWSLSEEKLFF.

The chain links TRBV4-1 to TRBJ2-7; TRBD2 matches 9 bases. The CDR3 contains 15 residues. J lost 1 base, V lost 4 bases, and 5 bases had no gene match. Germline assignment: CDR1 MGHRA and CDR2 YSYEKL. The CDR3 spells CASSLGLALSYEQYF. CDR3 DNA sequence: TGCGCCAGCAGCCTCGGACTAGCGTTATCCTACGAGCAGTACTTC.

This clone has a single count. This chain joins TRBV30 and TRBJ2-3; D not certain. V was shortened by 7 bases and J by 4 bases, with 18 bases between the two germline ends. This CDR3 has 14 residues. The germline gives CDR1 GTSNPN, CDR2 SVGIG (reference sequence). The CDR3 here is CASKPRLPPDTQYF. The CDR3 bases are TGTGCCTCTAAGCCCAGGCTTCCCCCAGATACGCAGTATTTT.

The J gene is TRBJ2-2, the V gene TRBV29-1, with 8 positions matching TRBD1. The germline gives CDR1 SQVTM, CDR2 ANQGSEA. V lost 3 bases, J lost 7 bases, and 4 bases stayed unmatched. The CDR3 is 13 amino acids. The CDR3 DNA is TGCAGCGTTGAGGGACAGGAAAGCGGGGAGCTGTTTTTT. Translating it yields CSVEGQESGELFF.

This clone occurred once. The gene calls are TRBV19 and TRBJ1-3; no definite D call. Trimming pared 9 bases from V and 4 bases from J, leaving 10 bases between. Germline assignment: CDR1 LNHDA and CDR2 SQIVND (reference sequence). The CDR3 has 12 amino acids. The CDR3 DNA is TGTGCCAGCTGTTCTCTGGGAAACACCATATATTTT. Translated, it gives CASCSLGNTIYF.

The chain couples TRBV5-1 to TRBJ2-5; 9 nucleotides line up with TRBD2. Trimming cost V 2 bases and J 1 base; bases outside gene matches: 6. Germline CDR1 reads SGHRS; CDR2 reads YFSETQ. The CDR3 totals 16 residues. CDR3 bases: TGCGCCAGCAGCTTCTGGGGTAGCGGGGGCCAAGAGACCCAGTACTTC. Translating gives CASSFWGSGGQETQYF. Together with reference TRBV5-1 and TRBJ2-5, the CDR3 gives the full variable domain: KAGVTQTPRYLIKTRGQQVTLSCSPISGHRSVSWYQQTPGQGLQFLFEYFSETQRNKGNFPGRFSGRQFSNSRSEMNVSTLELGDSALYLCASSFWGSGGQETQYFGPGTRLLVL.

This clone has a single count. CDR3 DNA sequence: TGTGCCAGCAGCTTAACCGCGGCACGCGAAGCTTTCTTT. Translation gives CASSLTAAREAFF. The gene calls are TRBV7-2 and TRBJ1-1; D ambiguous. Per the germline V gene, CDR1 is SGHTA and CDR2 is FQGNSA. The CDR3 is 13 residues long. Between the trimmed V and J ends, which lost 2 bases and 8 bases, there was a span of 12 bases.

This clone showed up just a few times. The DNA for the CDR3 is TGTGCCAGCAGCGTCGGACTGCCCCACCGAGCTTTCTTT. Its translation: CASSVGLPHRAFF. The genes are TRBV11-3 and TRBJ1-1; unclear D gene. CDR1 is SGHNT, CDR2 YENEEA, per germline. Deletions cut 5 bases from V and 10 bases from J, with 17 bases between. The CDR3 totals 13 residues. The entire variable domain, with the rest obtained from reference TRBV11-3 and TRBJ1-1, is as follows: EAGVVQSPRYKIIEKKQPVAFWCNPISGHNTLYWYLQNLGQGPELLIRYENEEAVDDSQLPKDRFSAERLKGVDSTLKIQPAELGDSAVYLCASSVGLPHRAFFGQGTRLTVV.

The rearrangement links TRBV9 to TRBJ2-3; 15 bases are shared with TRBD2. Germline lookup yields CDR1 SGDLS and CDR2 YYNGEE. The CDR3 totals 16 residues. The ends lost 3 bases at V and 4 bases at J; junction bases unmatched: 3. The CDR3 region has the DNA TGTGCCAGCAGCGATGGACTAGCGGGAGGGGCAGATACGCAGTATTTT. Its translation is CASSDGLAGGADTQYF.

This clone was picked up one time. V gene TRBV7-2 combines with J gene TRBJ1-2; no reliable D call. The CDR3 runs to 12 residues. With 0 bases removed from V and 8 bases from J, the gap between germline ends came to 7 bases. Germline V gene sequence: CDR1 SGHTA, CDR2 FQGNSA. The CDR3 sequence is CASSLAPSGYTF. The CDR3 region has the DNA TGTGCCAGCAGCTTAGCCCCGTCCGGCTACACCTTC.

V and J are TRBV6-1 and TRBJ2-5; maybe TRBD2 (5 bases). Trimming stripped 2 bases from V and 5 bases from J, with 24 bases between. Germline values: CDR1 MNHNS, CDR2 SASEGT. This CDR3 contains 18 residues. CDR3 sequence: CASSESPTRGRSFETQYF. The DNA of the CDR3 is TGTGCCAGCAGTGAAAGCCCTACTAGAGGTCGAAGTTTTGAGACCCAGTACTTC.

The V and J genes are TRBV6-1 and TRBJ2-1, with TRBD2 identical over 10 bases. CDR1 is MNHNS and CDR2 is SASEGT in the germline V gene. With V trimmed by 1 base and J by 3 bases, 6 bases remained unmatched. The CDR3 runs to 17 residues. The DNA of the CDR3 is TGTGCCAGCAGTGAAGTATTCGGGACTAGCGTCTACAATGAGCAGTTCTTC. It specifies CASSEVFGTSVYNEQFF.

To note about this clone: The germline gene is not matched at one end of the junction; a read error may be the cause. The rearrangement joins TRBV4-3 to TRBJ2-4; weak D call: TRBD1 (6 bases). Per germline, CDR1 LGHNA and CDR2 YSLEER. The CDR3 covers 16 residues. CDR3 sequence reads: CASSQEAGGSNNIQYF. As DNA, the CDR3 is TGCGCCAGCAGCCAAGAGGCTGGGGGCTCCAATAACATTCAGTACTTC.

CDR3 nucleotides: TGCGCCAGCAGCCAAGATGATGAATCCGGGGTAAATCTCCCCTATGGCTACACCTTC. It yields the protein CASSQDDESGVNLPYGYTF. The chain joins TRBV4-3 to TRBJ1-2, with D unclear. This CDR3 has 19 residues. Germline V gene data show CDR1 as LGHNA and CDR2 as YSLEER. V shed 0 bases and J shed 4 bases, with 24 bases lying between them.

DNA for the CDR3: TGTGCCAGCAGCCAGAGACTAGCCTACGAGCAGTACTTC. Translated: CASSQRLAYEQYF. The V call is TRBV5-4, the J call TRBJ2-7; weak D call: TRBD2 (6 bases). This CDR3 contains 13 residues. Germline CDR1 reads SGHNT; CDR2 reads YYREEE (reference sequence). V was clipped by 4 bases and J by 2 bases, with 10 bases between them.

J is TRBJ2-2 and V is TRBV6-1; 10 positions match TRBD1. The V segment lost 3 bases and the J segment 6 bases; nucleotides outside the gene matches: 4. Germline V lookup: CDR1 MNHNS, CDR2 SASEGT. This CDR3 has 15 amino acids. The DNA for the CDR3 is TGTGCCAGCAGTGACAAGGGACAGGGGTCCGGGGAGCTGTTTTTT. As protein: CASSDKGQGSGELFF.

In DNA form, the CDR3 reads TGTGCCTGGAGTGTACGACTGGCAGAGCAGTACTTC. Translation: CAWSVRLAEQYF. The rearrangement links TRBV30 to TRBJ2-7; D is uncertain. Germline V gene lookup returns CDR1 GTSNPN and CDR2 SVGIG (reference sequence). The CDR3 has 12 residues. V lost 0 bases to trimming and J lost 7 bases, with 10 bases between them.

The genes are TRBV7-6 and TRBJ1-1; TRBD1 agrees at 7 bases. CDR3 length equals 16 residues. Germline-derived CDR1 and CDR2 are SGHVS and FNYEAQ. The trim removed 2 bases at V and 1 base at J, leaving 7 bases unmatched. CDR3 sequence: CASSLYAGTENTEAFF. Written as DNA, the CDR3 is TGTGCCAGCAGCTTATATGCAGGGACAGAGAACACTGAAGCTTTCTTT.

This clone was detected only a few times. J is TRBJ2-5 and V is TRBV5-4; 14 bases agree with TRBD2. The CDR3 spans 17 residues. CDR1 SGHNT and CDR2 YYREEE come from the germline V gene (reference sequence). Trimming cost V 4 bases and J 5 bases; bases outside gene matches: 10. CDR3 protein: CASSPRGTSGSRETQYF. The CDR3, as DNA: TGTGCCAGCAGCCCACGGGGGACTAGCGGGAGTCGGGAGACCCAGTACTTC.

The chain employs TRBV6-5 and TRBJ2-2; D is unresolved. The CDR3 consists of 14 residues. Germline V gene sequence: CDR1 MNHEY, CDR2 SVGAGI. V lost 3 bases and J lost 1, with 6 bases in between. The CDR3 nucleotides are TGTGCCAGCAGTTATCTCTTGAACACCGGGGAGCTGTTTTTT. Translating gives CASSYLLNTGELFF.

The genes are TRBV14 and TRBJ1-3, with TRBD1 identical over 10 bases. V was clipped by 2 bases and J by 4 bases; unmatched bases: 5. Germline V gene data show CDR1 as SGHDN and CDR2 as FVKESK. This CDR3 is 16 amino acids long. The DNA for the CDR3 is TGTGCCAGCAGCCAACTCGGGACAGGGGCGGGAAACACCATATATTTT. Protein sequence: CASSQLGTGAGNTIYF.

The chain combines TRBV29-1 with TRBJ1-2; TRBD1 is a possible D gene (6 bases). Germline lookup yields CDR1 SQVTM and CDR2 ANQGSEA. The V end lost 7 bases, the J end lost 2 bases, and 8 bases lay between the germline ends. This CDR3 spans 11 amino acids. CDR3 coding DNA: TGCAGCGCCGGACAGAACTATGGCTACACCTTC. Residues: CSAGQNYGYTF.

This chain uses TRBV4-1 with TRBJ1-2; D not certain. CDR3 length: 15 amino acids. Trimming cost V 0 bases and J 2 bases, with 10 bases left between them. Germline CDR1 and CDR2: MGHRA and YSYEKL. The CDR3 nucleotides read TGCGCCAGCAGCCAAGATTGGAGCAGAAACTATGGCTACACCTTC. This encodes CASSQDWSRNYGYTF.

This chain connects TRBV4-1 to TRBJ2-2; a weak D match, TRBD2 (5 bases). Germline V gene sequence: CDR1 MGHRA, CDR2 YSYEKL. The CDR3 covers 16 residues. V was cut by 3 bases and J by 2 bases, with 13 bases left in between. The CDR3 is CASSQPPAGNTGELFF. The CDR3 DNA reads TGCGCCAGCAGCCAGCCGCCTGCGGGCAACACCGGGGAGCTGTTTTTT.

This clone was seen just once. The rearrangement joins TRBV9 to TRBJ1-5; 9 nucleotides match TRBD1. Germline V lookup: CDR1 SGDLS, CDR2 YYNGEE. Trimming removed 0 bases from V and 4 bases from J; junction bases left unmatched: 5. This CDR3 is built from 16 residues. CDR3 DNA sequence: TGTGCCAGCAGCGTAGGACCCGGGACAGGGAATCAGCCCCAGCATTTT. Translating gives CASSVGPGTGNQPQHF.

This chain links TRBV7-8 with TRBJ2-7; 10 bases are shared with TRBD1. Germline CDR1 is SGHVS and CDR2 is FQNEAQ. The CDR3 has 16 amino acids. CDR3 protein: CVVRDRGGAGGYEQYF. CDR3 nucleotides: TGTGTCGTCCGGGACAGGGGAGGTGCCGGTGGCTACGAGCAGTACTTC.

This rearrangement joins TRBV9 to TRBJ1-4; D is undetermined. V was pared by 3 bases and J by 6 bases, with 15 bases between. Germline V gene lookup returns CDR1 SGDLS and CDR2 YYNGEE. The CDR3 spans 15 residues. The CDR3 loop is CASSEDGRAYEKLFF. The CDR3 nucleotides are TGTGCCAGCAGCGAGGACGGGAGAGCCTATGAAAAACTGTTTTTT. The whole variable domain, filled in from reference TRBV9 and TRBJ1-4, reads DSGVTQTPKHLITATGQRVTLRCSPRSGDLSVYWYQQSLDQGLQFLIQYYNGEERAKGNILERFSAQQFPDLHSELNLSSLELGDSALYFCASSEDGRAYEKLFFGSGTQLSVL.

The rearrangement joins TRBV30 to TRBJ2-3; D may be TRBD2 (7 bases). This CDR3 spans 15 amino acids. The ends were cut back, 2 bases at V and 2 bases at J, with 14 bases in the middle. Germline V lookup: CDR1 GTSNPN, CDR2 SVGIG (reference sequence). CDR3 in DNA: TGTGCCTGGAGTATTAGGGGGGGAATCACAGATACGCAGTATTTT. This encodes CAWSIRGGITDTQYF.